A selection of T cell receptor beta chains follows, all from one sample in a study of cytomegalovirus exposure and HLA in healthy donors. Using immunoSEQ multiplex PCR, the repertoire was profiled, and TCRdb retains in-frame clones only, with some absent. Counted here are 150,000 to 200,000 clones, 80% to 90% occurring once; the ten biggest clones make up about 9.3%. Sequencing used PBMCs. The receptor set was obtained from a man younger than 35 in good health and CMV-seropositive. The CDR3 runs from the conserved cysteine through the conserved F or W. The D gene is left open where the match is weak. Where a row states a size, it is once, few, many or the class of an expanded clone; other rows omit it.

J gene: TRBJ2-3
V gene: TRBV19
CDR3 length: 17
D gene: TRBD2
clone size: NA
CDR3 DNA: TGTGCCAGTAGCCTTACTCCCGGGACTAGCGCCACAGATACGCAGTATTTT
CDR3 protein: CASSLTPGTSATDTQYF

J gene: TRBJ1-6
V gene: TRBV7-3
CDR3 length: 15
D gene: TRBD1
clone size: NA
CDR3 DNA: TGTGCCAGCAGCTTACTGGGACAGGGGAATTCACCCCTCCACTTT
CDR3 protein: CASSLLGQGNSPLHF

J gene: TRBJ1-2
V gene: TRBV29-1
CDR3 length: 14
D gene: TRBD1
clone size: NA
CDR3 DNA: TGCAGCGTTCAAAGGACAGGGAAAAACTATGGCTACACCTTC
CDR3 protein: CSVQRTGKNYGYTF

J gene: TRBJ2-2
V gene: TRBV10-1
CDR3 length: 14
D gene: NA
clone size: once
CDR3 DNA: TGCGCCAGCAGTGGGGACTCTTACACCGGGGAGCTGTTTTTT
CDR3 protein: CASSGDSYTGELFF

J gene: TRBJ2-7
V gene: TRBV10-2
CDR3 length: 12
D gene: NA
clone size: NA
CDR3 DNA: TGCGCCAGCAGTATCGGGGTCTACGAGCAGTACTTC
CDR3 protein: CASSIGVYEQYF

J gene: TRBJ1-5
V gene: TRBV6-1
CDR3 length: 15
D gene: TRBD1
clone size: NA
CDR3 DNA: TGTGCCAGCAAAAAGGGGGCGTTAGGCAATCAGCCCCAGCATTTT
CDR3 protein: CASKKGALGNQPQHF

J gene: TRBJ1-2
V gene: TRBV18
CDR3 length: 15
D gene: NA
clone size: NA
CDR3 DNA: TGTGCCAGCTCACCAGAACGGGGGGGGAGTTATGGCTACACCTTC
CDR3 protein: CASSPERGGSYGYTF

J gene: TRBJ2-3
V gene: TRBV7-3
CDR3 length: 16
D gene: NA
clone size: NA
CDR3 DNA: TGTGCCAGCAGCCCCTCCCCAGGGACTAGCACAGATACGCAGTATTTT
CDR3 protein: CASSPSPGTSTDTQYF

J gene: TRBJ2-5
V gene: TRBV6-5
CDR3 length: 14
D gene: TRBD1
clone size: NA
CDR3 DNA: TGTGCCAGCAGTTACACGGGACAGGGAGAGACCCAGTACTTC
CDR3 protein: CASSYTGQGETQYF

J gene: TRBJ2-7
V gene: TRBV2
CDR3 length: 16
D gene: NA
clone size: NA
CDR3 DNA: TGTGCCAGCAGTGATCACCGACTTCTGAGCTCCTACGAGCAGTACTTC
CDR3 protein: CASSDHRLLSSYEQYF

J gene: TRBJ1-5
V gene: TRBV7-2
CDR3 length: 15
D gene: NA
clone size: NA
CDR3 DNA: TGTGCCAGCAGCCGCGAGAATTATAGCAATCAGCCCCAGCATTTT
CDR3 protein: CASSRENYSNQPQHF

J gene: TRBJ2-7
V gene: TRBV7-2
CDR3 length: 14
D gene: NA
clone size: NA
CDR3 DNA: TGTGCCAGCAGCTTATCTCCGGGCTCCTACGAGCAGTACTTC
CDR3 protein: CASSLSPGSYEQYF

J gene: TRBJ1-4
V gene: TRBV9
CDR3 length: 14
D gene: TRBD1
clone size: NA
CDR3 DNA: TGTGCCAGCAGCGGGGACAGGGAGGAGGAAAAACTGTTTTTT
CDR3 protein: CASSGDREEEKLFF

J gene: TRBJ1-2
V gene: TRBV10-2
CDR3 length: 15
D gene: NA
clone size: NA
CDR3 DNA: TGCGCCAGCAGTGATAGTGCCAGGACTTCATATGGCTACACCTTC
CDR3 protein: CASSDSARTSYGYTF

J gene: TRBJ2-7
V gene: TRBV2
CDR3 length: 13
D gene: NA
clone size: NA
CDR3 DNA: TGTGCCAGCAAAGCCCGGGACTTCTACGAGCAGTACTTC
CDR3 protein: CASKARDFYEQYF

J gene: TRBJ2-2
V gene: TRBV5-1
CDR3 length: 17
D gene: NA
clone size: NA
CDR3 DNA: TGCGCCAGCAGCGTATACCAGGTGGGGGAGGAGGCCGGGGAGCTGTTTTTT
CDR3 protein: CASSVYQVGEEAGELFF

J gene: TRBJ2-3
V gene: TRBV5-1
CDR3 length: 14
D gene: NA
clone size: NA
CDR3 DNA: TGCGCCAGCAGCTTGGCCACTCCCACAGATACGCAGTATTTT
CDR3 protein: CASSLATPTDTQYF

J gene: TRBJ2-1
V gene: TRBV5-1
CDR3 length: 17
D gene: TRBD2
clone size: NA
CDR3 DNA: TGCGCCAGCAGCTTGGGTGCCCCTACTAGCGGGAACAATGAGCAGTTCTTC
CDR3 protein: CASSLGAPTSGNNEQFF

J gene: TRBJ1-2
V gene: TRBV7-3
CDR3 length: 13
D gene: TRBD1
clone size: NA
CDR3 DNA: TGTGCCAGCAGCTTCCCAGGGGGCGATGGCTACACCTTC
CDR3 protein: CASSFPGGDGYTF

J gene: TRBJ2-3
V gene: TRBV27
CDR3 length: 13
D gene: NA
clone size: NA
CDR3 DNA: TGTGCCAGCAGTGGTAGAGTCACAGATACGCAGTATTTT
CDR3 protein: CASSGRVTDTQYF

J gene: TRBJ2-5
V gene: TRBV2
CDR3 length: 14
D gene: TRBD2
clone size: NA
CDR3 DNA: TGTGCCAGCAGTGAGTTAGCGGGACAAGAGACCCAGTACTTC
CDR3 protein: CASSELAGQETQYF

J gene: TRBJ1-6
V gene: TRBV7-2
CDR3 length: 13
D gene: NA
clone size: NA
CDR3 DNA: TGTGCCAGCGGGACGGAGGGGAATTCACCCCTCCACTTT
CDR3 protein: CASGTEGNSPLHF

J gene: TRBJ2-5
V gene: TRBV11-2
CDR3 length: 15
D gene: TRBD1
clone size: NA
CDR3 DNA: TGTGCCAGCAGCTCGACCCCAGGGGGTGAGGAGACCCAGTACTTC
CDR3 protein: CASSSTPGGEETQYF

J gene: TRBJ2-2
V gene: TRBV30
CDR3 length: 15
D gene: NA
clone size: NA
CDR3 DNA: TGTGCCTGGAGGATCCGGACTTTCAACACCGGGGAGCTGTTTTTT
CDR3 protein: CAWRIRTFNTGELFF

J gene: TRBJ2-1
V gene: TRBV10-1
CDR3 length: 13
D gene: TRBD2
clone size: NA
CDR3 DNA: TGCGCCAGCGGGGCTAGCGGGAGGTATGAGCAGTTCTTC
CDR3 protein: CASGASGRYEQFF

J gene: TRBJ1-2
V gene: TRBV12-5
CDR3 length: 18
D gene: TRBD1
clone size: NA
CDR3 DNA: TGTGCTAGTGGTTTGGTACTGGGACAGGGATCCGCTAACTATGGCTACACCTTC
CDR3 protein: CASGLVLGQGSANYGYTF

J gene: TRBJ2-2
V gene: TRBV2
CDR3 length: 15
D gene: NA
clone size: NA
CDR3 DNA: TGTGCCAGCAGTGAAATCCGGGGGGCTCCCGGGGAGCTGTTTTTT
CDR3 protein: CASSEIRGAPGELFF

J gene: TRBJ1-2
V gene: TRBV5-1
CDR3 length: 17
D gene: TRBD1
clone size: few
CDR3 DNA: TGCGCCAGCAGCTTGGTTCCCGGGACAGGGCCAGTTAATGGCTACACCTTC
CDR3 protein: CASSLVPGTGPVNGYTF

J gene: TRBJ1-6
V gene: TRBV5-1
CDR3 length: 14
D gene: NA
clone size: NA
CDR3 DNA: TGCGCCAGCAGCCCGGACAGTAAGGGTTCACCCCTCCACTTT
CDR3 protein: CASSPDSKGSPLHF

J gene: TRBJ2-2
V gene: TRBV16
CDR3 length: 16
D gene: TRBD2
clone size: NA
CDR3 DNA: TGTGCCAGCAGCGCGACTAGCGGGGCAAACACCGGGGAGCTGTTTTTT
CDR3 protein: CASSATSGANTGELFF

J gene: TRBJ1-6
V gene: TRBV6-5
CDR3 length: 14
D gene: NA
clone size: NA
CDR3 DNA: TGTGCCAGCAGTCAATCAGGGCTGACTTCACCCCTCCACTTT
CDR3 protein: CASSQSGLTSPLHF

J gene: TRBJ2-1
V gene: TRBV19
CDR3 length: 15
D gene: NA
clone size: once
CDR3 DNA: TGTGCCAGTAGTGCTGGAGAAATCGCCTACAATGAGCAGTTCTTC
CDR3 protein: CASSAGEIAYNEQFF

J gene: TRBJ2-2
V gene: TRBV6-5
CDR3 length: 15
D gene: TRBD1
clone size: few
CDR3 DNA: TGTGCCAGCAGCCCGGACAGGGGTTTCACCGGGGAGCTGTTTTTT
CDR3 protein: CASSPDRGFTGELFF

J gene: TRBJ2-5
V gene: TRBV18
CDR3 length: 15
D gene: TRBD2
clone size: NA
CDR3 DNA: TGTGCCAGCTCACCATCTAGCGGGGGCCGGGAGACCCAGTACTTC
CDR3 protein: CASSPSSGGRETQYF

J gene: TRBJ2-5
V gene: TRBV30
CDR3 length: 14
D gene: TRBD2
clone size: NA
CDR3 DNA: TGTGCCTGGAGACTTGCGGGGGGGTGGGAGACCCAGTACTTC
CDR3 protein: CAWRLAGGWETQYF

J gene: TRBJ2-1
V gene: TRBV4-2
CDR3 length: 15
D gene: NA
clone size: NA
CDR3 DNA: TGTGCCAGCAGCCAAGATGCAGGGTGGTACAATGAGCAGTTCTTC
CDR3 protein: CASSQDAGWYNEQFF

J gene: TRBJ2-1
V gene: TRBV9
CDR3 length: 12
D gene: NA
clone size: NA
CDR3 DNA: TGTGCCAGCAGCGTAGGGGGGGGCGAGCAGTTCTTC
CDR3 protein: CASSVGGGEQFF

J gene: TRBJ1-2
V gene: TRBV30
CDR3 length: 15
D gene: TRBD1
clone size: NA
CDR3 DNA: TGTGCCTGGAGTGTAAGGGACAGAGTCGTGGGTGGCTACACCTTC
CDR3 protein: CAWSVRDRVVGGYTF

J gene: TRBJ2-3
V gene: TRBV5-1
CDR3 length: 15
D gene: TRBD1
clone size: NA
CDR3 DNA: TGCGCCAGCAGCCTGGGACAGCGTGGCACAGATACGCAGTATTTT
CDR3 protein: CASSLGQRGTDTQYF

J gene: TRBJ2-1
V gene: TRBV4-1
CDR3 length: 17
D gene: TRBD2
clone size: NA
CDR3 DNA: TGCGCCAGCAGCCAGGGTAGCGGGGGGCCCTCCTACAATGAGCAGTTCTTC
CDR3 protein: CASSQGSGGPSYNEQFF

J gene: TRBJ2-7
V gene: TRBV27
CDR3 length: 13
D gene: NA
clone size: NA
CDR3 DNA: TGTGCCATCTCCAGGGGCCCCTCCTACGAGCAGTACTTC
CDR3 protein: CAISRGPSYEQYF

J gene: TRBJ2-2
V gene: TRBV19
CDR3 length: 16
D gene: NA
clone size: NA
CDR3 DNA: TGTGCCAGTAGGCTCCCCTCAGGGGATAACACCGGGGAGCTGTTTTTT
CDR3 protein: CASRLPSGDNTGELFF

J gene: TRBJ1-1
V gene: TRBV5-4
CDR3 length: 14
D gene: NA
clone size: NA
CDR3 DNA: TGTGCCAGCAGCTTGGGGGGCGCGGACACTGAAGCTTTCTTT
CDR3 protein: CASSLGGADTEAFF

J gene: TRBJ2-3
V gene: TRBV4-2
CDR3 length: 16
D gene: NA
clone size: NA
CDR3 DNA: TGTGCCAGCAGCCAAGTGAGGGGGGGGCGAGCAGATACGCAGTATTTT
CDR3 protein: CASSQVRGGRADTQYF